This TCR beta chain is drawn from a study of T cell changes during pregnancy in multiple sclerosis. Assay: immunoSEQ multiplex PCR; the TCRdb copy retains only in-frame clones and omits some. The repertoire holds about 79,000 clones, with under 95% as singletons. The CDR3 extends over 14 amino acids. Trimming left V 0 bases short and J 4 bases short, with 9 bases between. Germline-derived CDR1 and CDR2 are MNHNS and SASEGT. This TCR was recovered from a female donor with multiple sclerosis, enrolled in a pregnancy study. The rearrangement links TRBV6-1 to TRBJ1-1; possibly TRBD1 for D (6 bases). Sequencing used CD4+ T cells from peripheral blood mononuclear cells, obtained in the second trimester of pregnancy. CDR3 residues: CASSEARGPTEAFF. Here the CDR3 DNA reads TGTGCCAGCAGTGAAGCGCGGGGGCCCACTGAAGCTTTCTTT.